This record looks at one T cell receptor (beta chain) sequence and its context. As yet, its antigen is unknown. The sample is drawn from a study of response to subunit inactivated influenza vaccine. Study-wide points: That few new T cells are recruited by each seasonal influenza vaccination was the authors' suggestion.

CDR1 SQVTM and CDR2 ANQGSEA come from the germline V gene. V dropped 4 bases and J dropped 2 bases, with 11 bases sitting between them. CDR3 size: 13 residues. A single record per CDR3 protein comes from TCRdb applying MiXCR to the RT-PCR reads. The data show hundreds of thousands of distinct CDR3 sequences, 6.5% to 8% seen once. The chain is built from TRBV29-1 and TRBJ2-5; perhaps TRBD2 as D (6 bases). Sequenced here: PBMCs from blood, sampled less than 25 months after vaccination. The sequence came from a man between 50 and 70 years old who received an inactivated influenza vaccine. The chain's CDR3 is CSVGGEEQETQYF. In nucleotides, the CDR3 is TGCAGCGTTGGCGGGGAGGAACAAGAGACCCAGTACTTC. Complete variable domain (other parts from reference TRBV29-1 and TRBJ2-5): SAVISQKPSRDICQRGTSLTIQCQVDSQVTMMFWYRQQPGQSLTLIATANQGSEATYESGFVIDKFPISRPNLTFSTLTVSNMSPEDSSIYLCSVGGEEQETQYFGPGTRLLVL.